One TCR beta chain is described in this entry. There is no known antigen for this receptor. One base away there is no much larger clone; base qualities are not given. The sample's time point label, decoded: baseline before first vaccination. Samples from vaccinated people were obtained from the UK trials COV001 and COV002, which included a single-blind randomized controlled phase 2/3 trial of AZD1222 (ChAdOx1 nCoV-19) in healthy adults. For TCRbeta chain sequencing, PBMC samples from trial participants were taken at day 0 and at day 28 after the second dose. This sample is drawn from a study of T cell responses to AZD1222 COVID-19 vaccine (dated by TCRdb to the early 2020s). As for the study more broadly: Because spike-specific TCR depth and breadth did not differ between the two schedules, AZD1222 recipients who got a second dose at roughly 4 weeks were pooled with those who got a second dose at roughly 12 weeks. A total of 230 to 250 trial participants underwent TCR sequencing, of whom 207 received two doses of AZD1222 and about 26 received two doses of the MenACWY control vaccine. Trial participants were enrolled into age subgroups of 18-55, 56-69 and 70-plus years, which contained around 150, 28 and 57 TCR-sequenced participants, respectively. Overall study outcomes, separate from this receptor: CD4 TCRs associated with the vaccine covered the entire spike protein, and the dominant responses were in regions 160-218 and 743-854. Only 5 to 7 AZD1222 recipients were SARS-CoV-2 seropositive at baseline, limiting conclusions about previously exposed vaccinees. A significant rise in spike-specific TCR breadth and depth was observed after two AZD1222 doses relative to day 0 and relative to MenACWY recipients. The 56-69-year group was small, and its depth increase did not reach significance, likely because of low power. Reportedly, almost half of the unique spike-specific TCRs recognized epitopes lying outside the regions that are mutated in the B.1.351 and B.1.1.7 variants. Most participants were white British and females outnumbered males, and the authors suggested that clonal diversity may have been underestimated. Because no day 14 peak-response samples were available, the repertoires could be characterized only after the peak T cell response.

The CDR3 regions of human TCRbeta chains were analyzed by immunosequencing. The authors processed their data as follows. Repertoire TCRs were checked for matches against a reference library of SARS-CoV-2-specific TCRs that had been generated using the MIRA antigen-specificity platform. Breadth was defined as the fraction of unique TCRs that were SARS-CoV-2-associated. Depth was defined as the fraction of total T cells that were SARS-CoV-2-associated. Using the MIRA data, each spike-specific TCR was mapped to the spike region that the TCR reacts to and placed in a CD4 or CD8 class. Log10-transformed breadth and depth values were compared by one-way ANOVA with Sidak's multiple comparisons tests. TCRdb holds this immuneACCESS table with in-frame rearrangements only. Some clones are missing; in checked studies, unresolved V genes explain under half, and the rest has no known cause. Clone size and V and J calls were adopted from that table, with D and trimming inferred from the DNA. In all, the sample holds about 140,000 clones, and approximately 90% of those were seen once. The leading ten clones occupy 2.5% to 3.5% of the sample.

The cysteine opens and the phenylalanine closes a CDR3 of 14 amino acids. CDR3 DNA only is kept here, 42 bases in frame from base 1. CDR1 SNHLY and CDR2 FYNNEI were looked up in the germline V gene. Between the V and J ends, shortened by 3 bases and 6 bases respectively, the junction contains 12 bases. The source of this sequence is an adult in good health. The input for sequencing was peripheral blood, taken on day 0 of AZD1222 vaccination. This chain is built from TRBV2 and TRBJ1-5; the D gene is possibly TRBD1, with 6 bases matching. The sequenced DNA: TGTGCCAGCAGTGAGGGGAGGGGGGGTCAGCCCCAGCATTTT. Its protein product is CASSEGRGGQPQHF.